The 3 T cell receptor beta chains below all came from one sample that was sequenced in a study of T cell responses to AZD1222 COVID-19 vaccine. Clones were sequenced by immunoSEQ multiplex PCR, and TCRdb holds only the in-frame ones, with some missing. The repertoire holds fewer than 110,000 clones, with roughly 87% as singletons. Specimen: peripheral blood, collected on day 0 of AZD1222 vaccination. These receptors all come from an adult in good health.

The V and J genes are TRBV18 and TRBJ2-2, with D perhaps TRBD2 (6 bases). Between the trimmed V and J ends, which lost 5 bases and 2 bases, there was a span of 12 bases. Germline V CDR1 and CDR2: KGHSH, LQKENI. This CDR3 has 15 residues. The CDR3 reads CASSTGTYNTGELFF. CDR3 bases: TGTGCCAGCTCAACTGGGACTTATAACACCGGGGAGCTGTTTTTT.

The chain has TRBV4-1 and TRBJ2-7; 8 bases match TRBD1. This CDR3 contains 16 residues. With 2 bases clipped from V and 7 bases from J, the junction kept 13 bases outside the gene matches. The germline V gene encodes CDR1 MGHRA and CDR2 YSYEKL. CDR3 in DNA: TGCGCCAGCAGCCAACAGGGGGCGTCCCCCTCGGAGGAGCAGTACTTC. Translation gives CASSQQGASPSEEQYF.

This sequence joins TRBV29-1 and TRBJ2-5; TRBD2 aligns across 12 bases. This CDR3 contains 12 residues. Trimming took 7 bases from V and 4 from J; bases not matched to a gene: 1. Germline V gene sequence: CDR1 SQVTM, CDR2 ANQGSEA. CDR3: CSGGLAGETQYF. The CDR3 nucleotides read TGCAGCGGGGGACTAGCGGGAGAGACCCAGTACTTC.